This entry lists 25 T cell receptor beta chains sequenced from one sample in a study of blood T cell repertoires in COVID-19. Profiled with immunoSEQ multiplex PCR; TCRdb holds only in-frame clones, not every one. Among approximately 200,000 clones listed, 70% to 90% were seen once. Sample: PBMCs or T cells enriched from blood (not recorded which). These receptors were taken from a man aged 30-40 years who had recovered from COVID-19.

This chain links TRBV12-3 or TRBV12-4 with TRBJ2-7; D is uncertain. V was pared by 4 bases and J by 1 base, with 8 bases between. CDR3 length equals 13 residues. The CDR3 loop reads CASSYALSYEQYF. DNA for the CDR3: TGTGCCAGCAGTTACGCCCTATCCTACGAGCAGTACTTC.

CDR3 in amino acids: CASSQAVTGATEAFF. For the CDR3, the DNA is TGCGCCAGCAGCCAAGCCGTCACAGGGGCAACTGAAGCTTTCTTT. The chain joins TRBV4-3 to TRBJ1-1; TRBD1 aligns across 7 bases. The germline CDR1 and CDR2 sequences are LGHNA and YSLEER. Germline trimming cut 1 base from V and 5 bases from J; bases unmatched to any gene: 7. There are 15 residues in the CDR3.

V is TRBV7-9 and J is TRBJ1-2; D not certain. Trimming left V 5 bases short and J 2 bases short, with 12 bases between. Germline V lookup: CDR1 SEHNR, CDR2 FQNEAQ (reference sequence). This CDR3 spans 14 amino acids. The CDR3 DNA sequence: TGTGCCAGCAGCGGAATGGCCGGGAACTATGGCTACACCTTC. As protein: CASSGMAGNYGYTF.

The chain has TRBV5-1 and TRBJ2-7, with 9 bases matching TRBD2. Per the germline V gene, CDR1 is SGHRS and CDR2 is YFSETQ. J gave up 4 bases and V 1 base, and 12 bases lay outside the gene matches. The CDR3 loop spans 17 amino acids. Here the CDR3 DNA reads TGCGCCAGCAGCTTGACGGTAGCGGGGGTTAATCTTTACGAGCAGTACTTC. Its translation: CASSLTVAGVNLYEQYF.

The chain is built from TRBV11-3 and TRBJ1-2, with 9 bases lining up with TRBD1. CDR1 and CDR2 (germline): SGHNT, YENEEA. This CDR3 has 16 residues. The V and J ends lost 0 bases and 6 bases, in that order; junction bases with no gene match: 8. CDR3 nucleotide sequence: TGTGCCAGCAGCTTAGATTCCCGGGACAGGGTGCATGGCTACACCTTC. As protein: CASSLDSRDRVHGYTF.

The chain recombines TRBV7-6 with TRBJ2-1; 9 bases are a match to TRBD2. The V gene's germline CDR1 is SGHVS and CDR2 FNYEAQ. The junction had 14 bases not matched to a gene; V was cut back by 0 bases and J by 8 bases. The CDR3 has 18 residues. CDR3 sequence: CASSLARAGGLIRDEQFF. The CDR3 nucleotides read TGTGCCAGCAGCTTAGCGCGAGCGGGGGGATTAATAAGGGATGAGCAGTTCTTC. The variable domain in full, completed from reference TRBV7-6 and TRBJ2-1, reads GAGVSQSPRYKVTKRGQDVALRCDPISGHVSLYWYRQALGQGPEFLTYFNYEAQQDKSGLPNDRFSAERPEGSISTLTIQRTEQRDSAMYRCASSLARAGGLIRDEQFFGPGTRLTVL.

The V and J genes are TRBV5-5 and TRBJ1-2, with D possibly TRBD1 on 5 matching bases. The V and J ends lost 3 bases and 2 bases respectively, with 11 bases between them. The CDR3 is made up of 14 amino acids. CDR1 and CDR2 (germline): SGHKS, YYEKEE (reference sequence). The CDR3 here is CASSYTTDNYGYTF. CDR3 bases: TGTGCCAGCAGCTACACGACAGACAACTATGGCTACACCTTC. Based on the CDR3 plus reference TRBV5-5 and TRBJ1-2, the full variable domain is DAGVTQSPTHLIKTRGQQVTLRCSPISGHKSVSWYQQVLGQGPQFIFQYYEKEERGRGNFPDRFSARQFPNYSSELNVNALLLGDSALYLCASSYTTDNYGYTFGSGTRLTVV.

The chain links TRBV18 to TRBJ1-1, with D possibly TRBD1 on 5 matching bases. Between the trimmed V and J ends, which lost 0 bases and 0 bases, there was a span of 11 bases. The CDR3 is 16 residues long. Germline CDR1 and CDR2: KGHSH and LQKENI. CDR3 region: CASSPPGRDLNTEAFF. The CDR3 region has the DNA TGTGCCAGCTCACCACCGGGGAGGGACCTGAACACTGAAGCTTTCTTT.

The chain recombines TRBV29-1 with TRBJ1-2; D unclear. The CDR3 runs 13 residues. V lost 1 base and J lost 4, with 10 bases in between. Germline V CDR1 and CDR2: SQVTM, ANQGSEA. The CDR3, as DNA: TGCAGCGTTGAAGGCCGAGGCCGCTATGGCTACACCTTC. This gives the protein CSVEGRGRYGYTF. Filled out from reference TRBV29-1 and TRBJ1-2, the complete variable domain reads SAVISQKPSRDICQRGTSLTIQCQVDSQVTMMFWYRQQPGQSLTLIATANQGSEATYESGFVIDKFPISRPNLTFSTLTVSNMSPEDSSIYLCSVEGRGRYGYTFGSGTRLTVV.

V gene TRBV6-4 combines with J gene TRBJ1-1; D ambiguous. This CDR3 contains 12 residues. Deletions cut 0 bases from V and 11 bases from J, with 10 bases between. Germline V lookup: CDR1 MRHNA, CDR2 SNTAGT. CDR3 coding DNA: TGTGCCAGCAGTGACTCCTCCGGTTGGGCTTTCTTT. Protein sequence: CASSDSSGWAFF.

J is TRBJ1-5 and V is TRBV27, with 9 nucleotides matching TRBD1. The V segment lost 2 bases and the J segment 6 bases; nucleotides outside the gene matches: 2. This CDR3 is built from 14 residues. Germline CDR1 and CDR2: MNHEY and SMNVEV (reference sequence). CDR3 coding DNA: TGTGCCAGCAGTTTAGACAGGGGGAGTCAGCCCCAGCATTTT. Translated: CASSLDRGSQPQHF.

The V gene is TRBV27, the J gene TRBJ1-5, with a possible D match to TRBD1 (5 bases). V lost 6 bases and J 2 bases, leaving 11 bases between the germline ends. Germline V CDR1 and CDR2: MNHEY, SMNVEV (reference sequence). CDR3 length: 14 amino acids. CDR3 region: CASSPGVGNQPQHF. DNA of the CDR3: TGTGCCAGCAGCCCGGGGGTTGGCAATCAGCCCCAGCATTTT.

This clone was picked up many times. The genes are TRBV28 and TRBJ2-7; 7 nucleotides agree with TRBD2. Germline V CDR1 and CDR2: MDHEN, SYDVKM. CDR3 length: 16 residues. V lost 5 bases and J lost 7; bases outside the gene matches: 17. The CDR3 is CASSPSGGSGLKEQYF. For the CDR3, the DNA is TGTGCCAGCAGTCCCTCCGGGGGTAGCGGGTTAAAAGAGCAGTACTTC.

The chain recombines TRBV2 with TRBJ1-1; D perhaps matches TRBD1 (5 bases). Germline V gene data show CDR1 as SNHLY and CDR2 as FYNNEI. Trimming cost V 7 bases and J 3 bases, with 9 bases left between them. This CDR3 contains 12 residues. The CDR3 DNA follows: TGTGCCAGCATCCCAGGGTACACTGAAGCTTTCTTT. Amino acid sequence: CASIPGYTEAFF.

The chain employs TRBV7-2 and TRBJ2-1; 10 positions agree with TRBD2. The CDR3 is 14 amino acids. The germline gives CDR1 SGHTA, CDR2 FQGNSA. V was pared by 1 base and J by 10 bases, with 4 bases of the junction left unmatched. CDR3 nucleotide sequence: TGTGCCAGCAGCTTAGTGTGGACTAGCGGAGAGCAGTTCTTC. Translating gives CASSLVWTSGEQFF.

This clone has only a few counts. The chain has TRBV21-1 and TRBJ2-1; the DNA was not used to check the table's D call, TRBD2. TRBV21-1 is a known pseudogene. The CDR3 runs 15 residues. The CDR3 region is CASSKTGGGAHEQFF. CDR3 DNA sequence: TGTGCCAGCAGCAAAACTGGCGGGGGGGCCCATGAGCAGTTCTTC.

This clone appeared once. The chain couples TRBV7-2 to TRBJ2-1; tentatively, D is TRBD1 (6 bases). Trimming took 5 bases from V and 9 from J, leaving 14 bases between them. The CDR3 sequence is 13 residues long. Germline loops: CDR1 SGHTA, CDR2 FQGNSA. The CDR3 DNA follows: TGTGCCAGCAGCCCCAGGACAGCCGTTGAGCAGTTCTTC. Translated, it gives CASSPRTAVEQFF.

The V and J genes are TRBV6-5 and TRBJ2-7; 7 bases are a match to TRBD1. The CDR3 contains 14 residues. CDR1 is MNHEY and CDR2 is SVGAGI in the germline V gene. J gave up 3 bases and V 6 bases, and 8 bases lay outside the gene matches. The CDR3 protein is CASRRFRDSYEQYF. The CDR3 bases are TGTGCCAGCAGGAGGTTCCGGGACAGCTACGAGCAGTACTTC.

The chain uses TRBV2 and TRBJ2-4, with TRBD1 identical over 8 bases. The V gene's germline CDR1 is SNHLY and CDR2 FYNNEI. This CDR3 comprises 12 residues. With V trimmed by 6 bases and J by 9 bases, 4 bases remained unmatched. CDR3 bases: TGTGCCAGCAGCGGACAGGGCGGCATTCAGTACTTC. As protein: CASSGQGGIQYF.

The chain couples TRBV28 to TRBJ1-5; TRBD1 aligns across 9 bases. The CDR3 runs 15 residues. The V segment lost 6 bases and the J segment 5 bases; nucleotides outside the gene matches: 8. The V gene's germline CDR1 is MDHEN and CDR2 SYDVKM. Here the CDR3 DNA reads TGTGCCAGCAGCAGTTCCGGGACAGGGTATCAGCCCCAGCATTTT. Its translation: CASSSSGTGYQPQHF.

V gene TRBV7-9 combines with J gene TRBJ1-5, with 7 bases matching TRBD1. The CDR3 is 15 residues long. The V gene end was trimmed by 5 bases and the J gene end by 4 bases; junction bases not matched to a gene: 8. CDR1 and CDR2 (germline): SEHNR, FQNEAQ (reference sequence). The CDR3 DNA is TGTGCCAGCAGCGCCGGGACAGCGATGAATCAGCCCCAGCATTTT. Encoded protein: CASSAGTAMNQPQHF.

V gene TRBV7-2 combines with J gene TRBJ2-5, with D possibly matching TRBD1 (6 bases). The germline CDR1 and CDR2 sequences are SGHTA and FQGNSA. The CDR3 is 15 residues long. Between the trimmed V and J ends, which lost 2 bases and 1 base, there was a span of 11 bases. The CDR3 loop reads CASSLSSGVQETQYF. In nucleotides, the CDR3 is TGTGCCAGCAGCTTAAGTTCAGGGGTCCAAGAGACCCAGTACTTC.

This clone was found a few times. V is TRBV28 and J is TRBJ2-7; 8 nucleotides line up with TRBD1. The germline gives CDR1 MDHEN, CDR2 SYDVKM. V lost 5 bases and J lost 4; bases outside the gene matches: 4. The CDR3 covers 13 residues. The CDR3 is CASSPGGDYEQYF. CDR3 bases: TGTGCCAGCAGTCCAGGGGGCGATTACGAGCAGTACTTC.

The CDR3 DNA is TGTGCCAGCAGCGTACATGCACTCGCGAACACCGGGGAGCTGTTTTTT. It yields the protein CASSVHALANTGELFF. The rearrangement uses TRBV9 and TRBJ2-2; D is ambiguous. Germline lookup yields CDR1 SGDLS and CDR2 YYNGEE. V dropped 1 base and J dropped 0 bases, with 10 bases sitting between them. The CDR3 contains 16 residues.

The chain couples TRBV12-3 or TRBV12-4 to TRBJ1-5; no clear D. V was cut by 6 bases and J by 4 bases, with 10 bases left in between. The CDR3 sequence is 13 residues long. The CDR3 is CASRTDENQPQHF. The CDR3 nucleotides read TGTGCCAGCAGAACAGACGAAAATCAGCCCCAGCATTTT.